Below, one TCR beta chain is given with its context. What it recognizes is unknown. The V gene lost 5 bases and the J gene lost 7 bases, with 17 bases spanning the gap. CDR3 length: 14 residues. The sample comes from a study of molecular identifiers for immune sequencing clone quantification. Study overall: Across replicate runs, RNA obtained from around 20,000 or 100,000 naive CD8 cells was divided into five, with four undergoing sequencing. Study results and limitations: Sharing of a barcode by identical TCR molecules could cause highly expanded clone sizes to be underestimated. Spiked-in Jurkat TCR RNA corresponding to one cell was reported as detectable against about 1 million naive cells.

Listed TCR primers, together with previously described methods, were used for the bulk TCR libraries. Each CDR3 protein is one row after TCRdb ran MiXCR on the PCR reads. The table has about 100,000 distinct CDR3 sequences, around a third seen once; the top ten hold around 4.2%. This chain uses TRBV12-3 or TRBV12-4 with TRBJ2-5; possible D gene TRBD2, 6 bases. Sequenced sample: naive CD8+ T cells from blood, with Jurkat cell RNA spiked in. The subset was: FACS-sorted CD8+CD4-CCR7+CD45RA+ naive T cells. This receptor was taken from a human donor in good health. Some libraries in this study had Jurkat cell RNA spiked in. CDR3 DNA: TGTGCCAGCAGTGGGGACCACACGCGGGGGACCCAGTACTTC. It encodes CASSGDHTRGTQYF.